This T cell receptor beta chain originates from a study of blood T cell repertoires in COVID-19. This table comes from immunoSEQ multiplex PCR, and its TCRdb copy is limited to in-frame clones, with some not included. Here the sample spans approximately 280,000 clones, about 83% being singletons. J was trimmed by 6 bases and V by 5 bases; bases with no gene match: 8. This CDR3 is built from 15 residues. Germline V gives CDR1 LNHDA, CDR2 SQIVND (reference sequence). The V gene is TRBV19, the J gene TRBJ2-7; 12 bases are shared with TRBD1. The origin of this receptor is a woman aged 35 to 49 who had recovered from COVID-19. The specimen was PBMCs or T cells enriched from blood (not recorded which). The CDR3 nucleotides are TGTGCCAGTAGTGTAACCGGGACAGGGGGCGGCGAGCAGTACTTC. Translated: CASSVTGTGGGEQYF.